This T cell receptor (beta chain) was sequenced for a study of early T cells in non-severe SARS-CoV-2 infection. Study background: From unsorted whole blood, bulk RNA was sequenced, and the chains remained unpaired. Study-level results: VDJdb matches were skewed toward anti-spike CD8 T cell responses.

Each CDR3 protein gets one entry after TCRdb re-called the 5' RACE reads with MiXCR. Counted here are some 55,000 distinct CDR3 sequences, roughly 12% occurring once; the ten biggest clones make up approximately 2.5%. This clonotype was detected a few times. Its target is unknown. V lost 5 bases, J lost 1 base, and 13 bases lay in between. This CDR3 region has 14 residues. Germline values: CDR1 SQVTM, CDR2 ANQGSEA. The receptor was derived from an adult who was a healthcare worker with PCR-confirmed SARS-CoV-2 infection or an uninfected control (not recorded which). The sample in question was whole blood, obtained at baseline. The chain is built from TRBV29-1 and TRBJ2-3; a possible D gene is TRBD1 (6 bases). The CDR3 nucleotides read TGCAGCGTTTCCCTTCAGGGGCGCACAGATACGCAGTATTTT. Its protein is CSVSLQGRTDTQYF.